Listed below are T cell receptor beta chains from one sample, sequenced in a study of regulatory T cells in long-lasting Graves disease. MiXCR, run by TCRdb on the multiplex PCR reads, gives a single entry per CDR3 protein. The sample lists about 290,000 distinct CDR3 sequences; around a fifth were seen once. Here the sequenced sample was peripheral blood mononuclear cells (PBMCs), taken when the disease was refractory, from a patient treated with antithyroid drugs. Receptors were obtained from a female donor with Graves disease. The CDR3 runs from the conserved cysteine through the conserved F or W. Fields, in order: clone size, D gene, J gene, V gene, CDR3 protein, CDR3 DNA. The D gene is left open where the match is weak. Clone size is given for some rows only: seen once, a few or many times, or a class if the clone is expanded.

abundance: many
d_gene: TRBD1
j_gene: TRBJ1-5
v_gene: TRBV27
CDR3aa: CASSSGTGANQPQHF
CDR3nt: TGTGCCAGCAGTTCCGGGACAGGGGCCAATCAGCCCCAGCATTTT

abundance: .
d_gene: .
j_gene: TRBJ2-2
v_gene: TRBV7-2
CDR3aa: CAYEDLNTGELFF
CDR3nt: TGTGCATACGAGGATCTGAACACCGGGGAGCTGTTTTTT

abundance: .
d_gene: TRBD2
j_gene: TRBJ2-7
v_gene: TRBV19
CDR3aa: CASSWTSGVLYEQYF
CDR3nt: TGTGCCAGTAGTTGGACTAGCGGGGTCCTCTACGAGCAGTACTTC

abundance: .
d_gene: TRBD1
j_gene: TRBJ2-4
v_gene: TRBV27
CDR3aa: CASSLSGQGGAKNIQYF
CDR3nt: TGTGCCAGCAGTTTATCCGGACAGGGGGGGGCCAAAAACATTCAGTACTTC

abundance: .
d_gene: .
j_gene: TRBJ2-7
v_gene: TRBV2
CDR3aa: CASSFIGGEQYF
CDR3nt: TGTGCCAGCAGTTTCATAGGGGGTGAGCAGTACTTC

abundance: few
d_gene: .
j_gene: TRBJ1-3
v_gene: TRBV6-1
CDR3aa: CASTATTGNTIYF
CDR3nt: TGTGCCAGCACCGCCACTACTGGAAACACCATATATTTT

abundance: many
d_gene: .
j_gene: TRBJ2-5
v_gene: TRBV12-5
CDR3aa: CASGYGVWETQYF
CDR3nt: TGTGCTAGTGGTTATGGGGTTTGGGAGACCCAGTACTTC

abundance: few
d_gene: .
j_gene: TRBJ2-4
v_gene: TRBV10-3
CDR3aa: CAISEASKNIQYF
CDR3nt: TGTGCCATCAGTGAGGCCAGCAAAAACATTCAGTACTTC

abundance: .
d_gene: TRBD1
j_gene: TRBJ1-1
v_gene: TRBV5-1
CDR3aa: CASSWGQGGHTEAFF
CDR3nt: TGCGCCAGCAGCTGGGGACAGGGCGGGCACACTGAAGCTTTCTTT

abundance: many
d_gene: TRBD2
j_gene: TRBJ2-2
v_gene: TRBV13
CDR3aa: CASSPREAGGNGELFF
CDR3nt: TGTGCCAGCAGCCCCAGGGAAGCGGGAGGGAACGGGGAGCTGTTTTTT

abundance: many
d_gene: TRBD1
j_gene: TRBJ1-5
v_gene: TRBV20-1
CDR3aa: CSARDSVRGDQPQHF
CDR3nt: TGCAGTGCTAGAGATTCAGTCAGGGGGGATCAGCCCCAGCATTTT

abundance: few
d_gene: .
j_gene: TRBJ1-5
v_gene: TRBV19
CDR3aa: CASSEGRGQPQHF
CDR3nt: TGTGCCAGTAGTGAAGGAAGAGGGCAGCCCCAGCATTTT

abundance: many
d_gene: .
j_gene: TRBJ1-1
v_gene: TRBV3-1
CDR3aa: CASRSVDTEAFF
CDR3nt: TGTGCCAGCAGGTCCGTTGACACTGAAGCTTTCTTT

abundance: many
d_gene: TRBD1
j_gene: TRBJ1-3
v_gene: TRBV28
CDR3aa: CATYRGGSGNTIYF
CDR3nt: TGTGCCACCTACAGGGGGGGATCTGGAAACACCATATATTTT

abundance: many
d_gene: .
j_gene: TRBJ1-5
v_gene: TRBV28
CDR3aa: CASREGFVSNQPQHF
CDR3nt: TGTGCCAGCAGGGAGGGGTTTGTAAGCAATCAGCCCCAGCATTTT

abundance: .
d_gene: .
j_gene: TRBJ2-7
v_gene: TRBV11-2
CDR3aa: CASSQESWESYEQYF
CDR3nt: TGTGCCAGCAGCCAGGAGTCCTGGGAATCCTACGAGCAGTACTTC

abundance: few
d_gene: TRBD2
j_gene: TRBJ2-4
v_gene: TRBV6-1
CDR3aa: CASSPRTSGSKNIQYF
CDR3nt: TGTGCCAGCAGTCCTCGGACTAGCGGGTCCAAAAACATTCAGTACTTC

abundance: .
d_gene: TRBD2
j_gene: TRBJ2-4
v_gene: TRBV6-2/TRBV6-3
CDR3aa: CASSSTSGSDIQYF
CDR3nt: TGTGCCAGCAGTTCCACTAGCGGGAGTGACATTCAGTACTTC

abundance: .
d_gene: .
j_gene: TRBJ1-1
v_gene: TRBV5-6
CDR3aa: CASNSERETGTEAFF
CDR3nt: TGTGCCAGCAACTCTGAGCGTGAGACGGGCACTGAAGCTTTCTTT

abundance: few
d_gene: TRBD1
j_gene: TRBJ2-7
v_gene: TRBV5-1
CDR3aa: CASSLATGSEQYF
CDR3nt: TGCGCCAGCAGCTTGGCGACAGGGAGTGAGCAGTACTTC

abundance: .
d_gene: TRBD1
j_gene: TRBJ2-4
v_gene: TRBV6-1
CDR3aa: CASSLTGMDIQYF
CDR3nt: TGTGCCAGCAGTTTGACAGGGATGGACATTCAGTACTTC

abundance: many
d_gene: TRBD2
j_gene: TRBJ2-7
v_gene: TRBV7-2
CDR3aa: CASSFRLAGHYEQYF
CDR3nt: TGTGCCAGCAGCTTCCGACTAGCGGGACACTACGAGCAGTACTTC

abundance: .
d_gene: .
j_gene: TRBJ1-1
v_gene: TRBV5-1
CDR3aa: CASSLGSRGGNTEAFF
CDR3nt: TGCGCCAGCAGCTTGGGGTCTCGCGGGGGTAACACTGAAGCTTTCTTT

abundance: .
d_gene: TRBD2
j_gene: TRBJ2-7
v_gene: TRBV5-6
CDR3aa: CASSLGLIAGVPRSREQYF
CDR3nt: TGTGCCAGCAGCTTGGGACTAATAGCGGGAGTCCCTCGCAGCCGCGAGCAGTACTTC

abundance: many
d_gene: .
j_gene: TRBJ2-5
v_gene: TRBV7-2
CDR3aa: CASSLDTVEETQYF
CDR3nt: TGTGCCAGCAGCTTGGATACGGTTGAAGAGACCCAGTACTTC

abundance: .
d_gene: .
j_gene: TRBJ2-2
v_gene: TRBV7-3
CDR3aa: CASSLRSTGELFF
CDR3nt: TGTGCCAGCAGCTTACGGTCCACCGGGGAGCTGTTTTTT

abundance: .
d_gene: .
j_gene: TRBJ2-2
v_gene: TRBV12-3/TRBV12-4
CDR3aa: CASSFGLVIGELFF
CDR3nt: TGTGCCAGCAGTTTTGGGCTAGTGATCGGGGAGCTGTTTTTT

abundance: many
d_gene: .
j_gene: TRBJ2-7
v_gene: TRBV29-1
CDR3aa: CSVEGVRGGRGGGSRYEQYF
CDR3nt: TGCAGCGTTGAGGGTGTCCGAGGGGGGCGAGGTGGTGGGAGTAGGTACGAGCAGTACTTC

abundance: .
d_gene: .
j_gene: TRBJ2-7
v_gene: TRBV30
CDR3aa: CAWSWTAGPYEQYF
CDR3nt: TGTGCCTGGAGTTGGACTGCGGGACCCTACGAGCAGTACTTC

abundance: many
d_gene: TRBD1
j_gene: TRBJ2-7
v_gene: TRBV10-3
CDR3aa: CAISAYPGQGTYEQYF
CDR3nt: TGTGCCATCAGTGCTTATCCGGGACAGGGAACCTACGAGCAGTACTTC

abundance: .
d_gene: .
j_gene: TRBJ2-7
v_gene: TRBV4-2
CDR3aa: CASSQDRVKYEQYF
CDR3nt: TGTGCCAGCAGCCAAGACAGGGTTAAGTACGAGCAGTACTTC

abundance: few
d_gene: .
j_gene: TRBJ1-6
v_gene: TRBV9
CDR3aa: CASGGPGDSPLHF
CDR3nt: TGTGCCAGCGGTGGCCCCGGCGATTCACCCCTCCACTTT

abundance: few
d_gene: .
j_gene: TRBJ1-4
v_gene: TRBV4-1
CDR3aa: CASSQPTRKLFF
CDR3nt: TGCGCCAGCAGCCAACCCACCCGGAAACTGTTTTTT

abundance: .
d_gene: TRBD1
j_gene: TRBJ1-6
v_gene: TRBV6-2/TRBV6-3
CDR3aa: CASSSRTGEPRNSPLHF
CDR3nt: TGTGCCAGCAGTTCTCGGACAGGAGAACCTCGAAATTCACCCCTCCACTTT

abundance: .
d_gene: .
j_gene: TRBJ1-3
v_gene: TRBV4-2
CDR3aa: CASSQGAGGGNTIYF
CDR3nt: TGTGCCAGCAGCCAAGGGGCGGGCGGTGGAAACACCATATATTTT

abundance: .
d_gene: .
j_gene: TRBJ1-3
v_gene: TRBV10-3
CDR3aa: CAISDWGVGNTIYF
CDR3nt: TGTGCCATCAGTGACTGGGGAGTTGGAAACACCATATATTTT

abundance: many
d_gene: .
j_gene: TRBJ2-7
v_gene: TRBV24-1
CDR3aa: CATSDFRDLDYEQYF
CDR3nt: TGTGCCACCAGTGATTTCCGGGATCTGGACTACGAGCAGTACTTC

abundance: many
d_gene: .
j_gene: TRBJ1-2
v_gene: TRBV24-1
CDR3aa: CATSEGTPHGYTF
CDR3nt: TGTGCCACCAGTGAAGGGACACCGCACGGCTACACCTTC

abundance: .
d_gene: TRBD2
j_gene: TRBJ2-1
v_gene: TRBV10-3
CDR3aa: CAISFSSGSPLNEQFF
CDR3nt: TGTGCCATCAGTTTTTCTAGCGGGAGCCCACTCAATGAGCAGTTCTTC

abundance: few
d_gene: .
j_gene: TRBJ1-4
v_gene: TRBV5-1
CDR3aa: CASSPVGGEKLFF
CDR3nt: TGTGCCAGCAGCCCCGTGGGTGGGGAAAAACTGTTTTTT

abundance: .
d_gene: TRBD2
j_gene: TRBJ2-2
v_gene: TRBV6-1
CDR3aa: CASRASGGIPGELFF
CDR3nt: TGTGCCAGCAGAGCCTCGGGAGGGATCCCCGGGGAGCTGTTTTTT

abundance: few
d_gene: .
j_gene: TRBJ2-5
v_gene: TRBV7-2
CDR3aa: CASSLDPEETQYF
CDR3nt: TGCGCCAGCAGCTTGGATCCCGAAGAGACCCAGTACTTC

abundance: many
d_gene: .
j_gene: TRBJ2-1
v_gene: TRBV6-2/TRBV6-3
CDR3aa: CASSDTRWNEQFF
CDR3nt: TGTGCCAGCAGTGATACTAGGTGGAATGAGCAGTTCTTC

abundance: few
d_gene: TRBD1
j_gene: TRBJ2-2
v_gene: TRBV2
CDR3aa: CASSRSSDRGQGGELFF
CDR3nt: TGTGCCAGCAGTCGATCCTCGGACAGGGGACAGGGCGGGGAGCTGTTTTTT

abundance: few
d_gene: .
j_gene: TRBJ1-1
v_gene: TRBV29-1
CDR3aa: CSVGTDLAGTEAFF
CDR3nt: TGCAGCGTCGGGACGGACCTAGCGGGGACTGAAGCTTTCTTT

abundance: .
d_gene: .
j_gene: TRBJ1-1
v_gene: TRBV6-2/TRBV6-3
CDR3aa: CASSYSPRRGRGTEAFF
CDR3nt: TGTGCCAGCAGTTATAGTCCCCGGCGGGGGCGAGGCACTGAAGCTTTCTTT

abundance: few
d_gene: TRBD1
j_gene: TRBJ2-2
v_gene: TRBV4-3
CDR3aa: CASSQGTGHTGELFF
CDR3nt: TGCGCCAGCAGCCAAGGGACAGGGCACACCGGGGAGCTGTTTTTT

abundance: .
d_gene: .
j_gene: TRBJ1-2
v_gene: TRBV30
CDR3aa: CAWSVGVGLYGYTF
CDR3nt: TGTGCCTGGAGTGTTGGGGTCGGGCTCTATGGCTACACCTTC

abundance: few
d_gene: TRBD1
j_gene: TRBJ1-5
v_gene: TRBV7-9
CDR3aa: CASSLDRTLTGTGLIQPQHF
CDR3nt: TGTGCCAGCAGCTTAGATCGAACTTTGACAGGGACGGGTCTAATTCAGCCCCAGCATTTT